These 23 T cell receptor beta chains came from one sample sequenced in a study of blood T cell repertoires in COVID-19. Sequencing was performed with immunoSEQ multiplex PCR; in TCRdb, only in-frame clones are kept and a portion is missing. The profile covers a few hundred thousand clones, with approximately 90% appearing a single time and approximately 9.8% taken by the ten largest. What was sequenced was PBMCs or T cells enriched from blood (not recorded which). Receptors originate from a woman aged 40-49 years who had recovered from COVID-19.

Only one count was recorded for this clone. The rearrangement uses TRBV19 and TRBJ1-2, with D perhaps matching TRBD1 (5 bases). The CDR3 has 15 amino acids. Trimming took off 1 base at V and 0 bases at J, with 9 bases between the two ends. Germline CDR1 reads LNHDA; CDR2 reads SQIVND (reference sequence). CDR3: CASSIGTTANYGYTF. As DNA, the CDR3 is TGTGCCAGTAGTATAGGGACGACAGCTAACTATGGCTACACCTTC.

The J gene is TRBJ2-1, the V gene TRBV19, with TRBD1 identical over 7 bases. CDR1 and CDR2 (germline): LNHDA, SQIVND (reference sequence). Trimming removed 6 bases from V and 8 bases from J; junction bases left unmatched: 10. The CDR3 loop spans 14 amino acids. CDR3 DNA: TGTGCCAGTAGCCCAACTACAGGGGTATATGAGCAGTTCTTC. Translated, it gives CASSPTTGVYEQFF.

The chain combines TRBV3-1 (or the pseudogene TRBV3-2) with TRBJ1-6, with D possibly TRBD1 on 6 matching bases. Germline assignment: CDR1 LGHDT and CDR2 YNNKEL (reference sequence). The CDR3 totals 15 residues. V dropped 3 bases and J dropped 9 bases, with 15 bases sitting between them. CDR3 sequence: CASSQGWTDGSPLHF. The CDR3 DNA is TGTGCCAGCAGCCAGGGCTGGACAGACGGTTCACCCCTCCACTTT.

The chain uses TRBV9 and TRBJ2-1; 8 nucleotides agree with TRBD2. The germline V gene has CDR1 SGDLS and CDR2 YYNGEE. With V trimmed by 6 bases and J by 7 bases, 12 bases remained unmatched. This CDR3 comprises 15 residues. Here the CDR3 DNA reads TGTGCCAGCACCCAACTGGCGGGAGGCCTTAATGAGCAGTTCTTC. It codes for CASTQLAGGLNEQFF.

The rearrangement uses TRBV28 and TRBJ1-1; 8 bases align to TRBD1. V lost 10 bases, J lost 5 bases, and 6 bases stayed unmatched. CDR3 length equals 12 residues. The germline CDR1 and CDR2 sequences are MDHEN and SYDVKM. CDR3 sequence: CAIHRGGTEAFF. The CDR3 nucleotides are TGTGCCATCCACAGGGGGGGGACTGAAGCTTTCTTT.

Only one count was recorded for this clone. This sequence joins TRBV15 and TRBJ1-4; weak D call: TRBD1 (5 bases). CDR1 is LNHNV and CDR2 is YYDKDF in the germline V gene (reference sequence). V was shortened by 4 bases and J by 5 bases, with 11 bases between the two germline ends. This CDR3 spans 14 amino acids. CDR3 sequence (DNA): TGTGCCACCAGCACTTGGGGGGGGAATGAAAAACTGTTTTTT. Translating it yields CATSTWGGNEKLFF.

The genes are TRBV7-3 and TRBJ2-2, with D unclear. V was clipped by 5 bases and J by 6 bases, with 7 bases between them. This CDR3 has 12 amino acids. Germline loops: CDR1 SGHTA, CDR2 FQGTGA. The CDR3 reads CASSPTSGELFF. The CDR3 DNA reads TGTGCCAGCAGCCCTACGTCCGGGGAGCTGTTTTTT.

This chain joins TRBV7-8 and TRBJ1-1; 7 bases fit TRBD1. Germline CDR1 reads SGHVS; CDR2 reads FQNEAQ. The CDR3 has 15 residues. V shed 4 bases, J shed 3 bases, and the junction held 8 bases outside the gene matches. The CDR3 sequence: CASSSTGVSYTEAFF. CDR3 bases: TGTGCCAGCAGCTCAACAGGGGTTTCGTACACTGAAGCTTTCTTT.

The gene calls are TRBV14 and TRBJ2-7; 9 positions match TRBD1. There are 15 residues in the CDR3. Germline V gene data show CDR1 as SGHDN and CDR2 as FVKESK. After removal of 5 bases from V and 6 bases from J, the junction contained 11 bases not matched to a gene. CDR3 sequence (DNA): TGTGCCAGCAGCGCTCCGGGACAGGGTTCATCCGAGCAGTACTTC. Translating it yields CASSAPGQGSSEQYF.

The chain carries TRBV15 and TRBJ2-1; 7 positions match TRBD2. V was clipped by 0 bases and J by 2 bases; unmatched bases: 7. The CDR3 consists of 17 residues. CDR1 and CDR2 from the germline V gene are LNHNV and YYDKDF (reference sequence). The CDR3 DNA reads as TGTGCCACCAGCAGAGATCGGGCGGGAGACCCCTACAATGAGCAGTTCTTC. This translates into CATSRDRAGDPYNEQFF.

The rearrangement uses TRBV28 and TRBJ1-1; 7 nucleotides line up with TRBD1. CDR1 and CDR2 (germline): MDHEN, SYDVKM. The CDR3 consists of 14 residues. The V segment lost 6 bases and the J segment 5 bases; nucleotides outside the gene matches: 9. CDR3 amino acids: CASSLGQLRTEAFF. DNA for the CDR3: TGTGCCAGCAGCCTGGGACAGCTAAGGACTGAAGCTTTCTTT.

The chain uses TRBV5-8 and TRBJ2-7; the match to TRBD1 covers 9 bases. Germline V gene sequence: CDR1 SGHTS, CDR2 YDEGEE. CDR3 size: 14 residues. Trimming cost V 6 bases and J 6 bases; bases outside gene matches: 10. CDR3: CASTLGQGFSEQYF. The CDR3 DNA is TGTGCCAGCACCCTGGGACAGGGCTTCAGCGAGCAGTACTTC.

The CDR3 reads CASYQQTGGGTEAFF. The CDR3 DNA reads as TGTGCCAGCTACCAGCAGACAGGGGGAGGCACTGAAGCTTTCTTT. This chain joins TRBV3-1 (or the pseudogene TRBV3-2) and TRBJ1-1; 9 nucleotides align to TRBD1. Germline loops: CDR1 LGHDT, CDR2 YNNKEL (reference sequence). J gave up 4 bases and V 8 bases, and 11 bases lay outside the gene matches. CDR3 size: 15 residues.

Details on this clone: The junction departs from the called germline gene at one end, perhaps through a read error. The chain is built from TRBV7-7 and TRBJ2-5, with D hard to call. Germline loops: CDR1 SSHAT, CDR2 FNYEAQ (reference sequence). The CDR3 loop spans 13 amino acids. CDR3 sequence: CASSFGPRETQYF. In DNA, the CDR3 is TGTGCTAGCAGCTTCGGTCCCCGGGAGACCCAGTACTTC.

The CDR3 DNA follows: TGTGCCAGCAGGAAAGCCACAGGGGCCTACGAGCAGTACTTC. This gives the protein CASRKATGAYEQYF. The J gene is TRBJ2-7, the V gene TRBV11-3; 7 bases map to TRBD1. Germline CDR1 is SGHNT and CDR2 is YENEEA. V gave up 6 bases and J gave up 2 bases; unmatched junction bases: 7. The CDR3 covers 14 residues.

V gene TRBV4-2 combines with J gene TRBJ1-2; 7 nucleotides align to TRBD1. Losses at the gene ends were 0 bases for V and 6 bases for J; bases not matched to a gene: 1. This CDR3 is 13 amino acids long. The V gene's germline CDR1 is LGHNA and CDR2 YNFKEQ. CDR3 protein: CASSQDRGDGYTF. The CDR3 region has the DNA TGTGCCAGCAGCCAAGACAGGGGGGATGGCTACACCTTC.

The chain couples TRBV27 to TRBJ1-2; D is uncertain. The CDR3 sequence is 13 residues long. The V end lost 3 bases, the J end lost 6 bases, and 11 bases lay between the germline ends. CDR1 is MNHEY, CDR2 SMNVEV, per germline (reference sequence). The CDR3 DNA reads TGTGCCAGCAGTTTCGCGGGGTTCAATGGCTACACCTTC. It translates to CASSFAGFNGYTF.

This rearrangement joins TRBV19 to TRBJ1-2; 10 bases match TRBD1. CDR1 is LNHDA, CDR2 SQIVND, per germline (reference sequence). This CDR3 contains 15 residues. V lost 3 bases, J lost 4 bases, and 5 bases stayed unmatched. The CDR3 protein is CASSIAGQGSYGYTF. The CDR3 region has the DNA TGTGCCAGTAGTATCGCGGGACAGGGGAGCTATGGCTACACCTTC. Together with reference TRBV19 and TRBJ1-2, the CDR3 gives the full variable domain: DGGITQSPKYLFRKEGQNVTLSCEQNLNHDAMYWYRQDPGQGLRLIYYSQIVNDFQKGDIAEGYSVSREKKESFPLTVTSAQKNPTAFYLCASSIAGQGSYGYTFGSGTRLTVV.

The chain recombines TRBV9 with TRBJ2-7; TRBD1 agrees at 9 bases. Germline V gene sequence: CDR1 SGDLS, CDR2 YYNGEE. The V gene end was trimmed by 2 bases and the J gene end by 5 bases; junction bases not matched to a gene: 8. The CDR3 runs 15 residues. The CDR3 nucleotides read TGTGCCAGCAGCGTCGGGGGACAGGGTTTCAACGAGCAGTACTTC. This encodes CASSVGGQGFNEQYF.

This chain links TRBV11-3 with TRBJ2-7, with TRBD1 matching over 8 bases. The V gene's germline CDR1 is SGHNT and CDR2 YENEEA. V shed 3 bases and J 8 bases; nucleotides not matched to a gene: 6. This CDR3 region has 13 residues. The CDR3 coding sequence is TGTGCCAGCAGCTTCGGGACAGGCTCCCAGCAGTACTTC. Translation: CASSFGTGSQQYF.

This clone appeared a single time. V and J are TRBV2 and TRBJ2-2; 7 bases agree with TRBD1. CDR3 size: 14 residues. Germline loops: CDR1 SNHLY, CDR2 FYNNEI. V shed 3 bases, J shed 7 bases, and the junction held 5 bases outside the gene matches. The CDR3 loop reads CASSETGLGGELFF. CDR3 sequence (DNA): TGTGCCAGCAGTGAGACAGGGTTGGGCGGGGAGCTGTTTTTT.

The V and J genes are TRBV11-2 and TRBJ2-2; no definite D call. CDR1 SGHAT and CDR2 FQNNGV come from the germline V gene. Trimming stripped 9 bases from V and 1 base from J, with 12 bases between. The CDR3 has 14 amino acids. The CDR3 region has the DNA TGTGCCAGTGGTTTTATGAGGAACACCGGGGAGCTGTTTTTT. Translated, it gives CASGFMRNTGELFF.

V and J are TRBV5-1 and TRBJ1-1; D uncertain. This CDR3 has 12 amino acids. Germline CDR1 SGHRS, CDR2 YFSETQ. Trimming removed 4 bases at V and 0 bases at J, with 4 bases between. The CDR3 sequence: CASSEMNTEAFF. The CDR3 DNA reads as TGCGCCAGCAGCGAGATGAACACTGAAGCTTTCTTT.